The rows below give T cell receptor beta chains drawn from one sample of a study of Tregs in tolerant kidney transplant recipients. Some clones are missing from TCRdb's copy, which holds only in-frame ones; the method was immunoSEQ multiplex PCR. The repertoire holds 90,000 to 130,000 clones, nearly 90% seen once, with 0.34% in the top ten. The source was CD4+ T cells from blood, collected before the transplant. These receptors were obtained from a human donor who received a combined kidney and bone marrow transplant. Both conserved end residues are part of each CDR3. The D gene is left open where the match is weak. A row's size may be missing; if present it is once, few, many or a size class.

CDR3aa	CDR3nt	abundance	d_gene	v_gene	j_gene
CASSPQAYTYEQYF	TGTGCCAGCAGCCCCCAGGCCTATACCTACGAGCAGTACTTC	-	-	TRBV11-1	TRBJ2-7
CSALDTGEQFF	TGCAGTGCCTTAGACACCGGTGAGCAGTTCTTC	-	-	TRBV20-1	TRBJ2-1
CASSLQGQTGELFF	TGTGCCAGCAGCCTTCAGGGGCAGACCGGGGAGCTGTTTTTT	-	-	TRBV7-9	TRBJ2-2
CASSLAVAGGGTTGLREFF	TGTGCCAGCAGCTTAGCGGTTGCGGGAGGCGGGACTACGGGGCTTCGGGAGTTCTTC	-	TRBD2	TRBV7-9	TRBJ2-1
CASSEEQGNTEAFF	TGTGCCAGCAGTGAAGAACAGGGTAACACTGAAGCTTTCTTT	-	-	TRBV2	TRBJ1-1
CASSLPSGGHPTQYF	TGTGCCAGCAGTCTCCCTAGCGGGGGGCATCCGACCCAGTACTTC	-	TRBD2	TRBV2	TRBJ2-5
CAISESGRGPEGGYTF	TGTGCCATCAGTGAGTCGGGGCGAGGACCGGAGGGCGGCTACACCTTC	-	-	TRBV10-3	TRBJ1-2
CASSPGLAGQEQYF	TGCGCCAGCAGCCCCGGACTAGCGGGACAGGAGCAGTACTTC	-	TRBD2	TRBV5-1	TRBJ2-7
CASTSHGGHYNQPQHF	TGTGCCAGCACCTCCCACGGGGGGCATTACAATCAGCCCCAGCATTTT	-	-	TRBV28	TRBJ1-5
CASSSASDRRGYGYTF	TGTGCCAGCAGCTCGGCTTCGGACAGGCGAGGGTATGGCTACACCTTC	-	TRBD1	TRBV5-4	TRBJ1-2
CASGSKESLGETQYF	TGTGCTAGTGGTTCGAAGGAGTCCCTCGGGGAGACCCAGTACTTC	-	-	TRBV12-5	TRBJ2-5
CATSRTGASNQPQHF	TGTGCCACCAGCAGGACAGGGGCTAGCAATCAGCCCCAGCATTTT	-	TRBD1	TRBV15	TRBJ1-5
CASSLGTGMNTEAFF	TGTGCCAGCTCACTTGGGACAGGGATGAACACTGAAGCTTTCTTT	-	TRBD1	TRBV18	TRBJ1-1
CASSPTTEGPQHF	TGCGCCAGCAGCCCCACTACAGAGGGGCCCCAGCATTTT	-	-	TRBV5-1	TRBJ1-5
CASTGQMNTEAFF	TGTGCCAGCACAGGACAAATGAACACTGAAGCTTTCTTT	-	-	TRBV6-6	TRBJ1-1
CASSEFPLGVTQYF	TGTGCCAGCAGTGAATTCCCCCTAGGAGTTACGCAGTATTTT	-	-	TRBV2	TRBJ2-3
CASNSPGLAGETQYF	TGTGCCAGCAATTCTCCGGGACTAGCCGGGGAGACCCAGTACTTC	few	TRBD2	TRBV7-2	TRBJ2-5
CASSDDRWGANVLTF	TGTGCCAGCAGTGATGATCGGTGGGGGGCCAACGTCCTGACTTTC	-	-	TRBV2	TRBJ2-6
CASSLGAEQETQYF	TGTGCCAGCAGCTTGGGTGCGGAACAAGAGACCCAGTACTTC	once	-	TRBV11-3	TRBJ2-5
CASSLPGTGGIQPQHF	TGTGCCAGCAGCCTACCTGGGACAGGGGGGATTCAGCCCCAGCATTTT	-	TRBD1	TRBV28	TRBJ1-5
CASSWTGDTEAFF	TGTGCCAGCAGTTGGACAGGGGACACTGAAGCTTTCTTT	-	TRBD1	TRBV7-2	TRBJ1-1
CASSQVWDRSNEKLFF	TGCGCCAGCAGCCAAGTATGGGACAGGAGTAATGAAAAACTGTTTTTT	many	TRBD1	TRBV4-1	TRBJ1-4
CASSRGQGGNGYTF	TGTGCCAGCAGCCGAGGACAGGGAGGAAATGGCTACACCTTC	-	TRBD1	TRBV6-5	TRBJ1-2
CASSSRRGNTEAFF	TGTGCCAGCAGTTCCCGCCGCGGGAACACTGAAGCTTTCTTT	-	-	TRBV28	TRBJ1-1
CASSLGWGGDGEKLFF	TGTGCCAGCAGCTTAGGGTGGGGCGGGGACGGTGAAAAACTGTTTTTT	once	-	TRBV13	TRBJ1-4
CASSLDRGNQPQHF	TGTGCCAGCAGCTTGGATAGAGGGAATCAGCCCCAGCATTTT	-	-	TRBV7-2	TRBJ1-5
CASSSRTGNYGYTF	TGTGCCAGCAGCTCCCGGACGGGAAACTATGGCTACACCTTC	few	-	TRBV7-2	TRBJ1-2
CASSLLIEGAGNTIYF	TGTGCCAGCAGTCTTTTGATTGAGGGAGCTGGAAACACCATATATTTT	-	-	TRBV28	TRBJ1-3
CASSRTSGGTSLEYEQYF	TGTGCCAGTAGTCGTACTAGCGGGGGCACCTCCCTCGAGTACGAGCAGTACTTC	-	TRBD2	TRBV19	TRBJ2-7